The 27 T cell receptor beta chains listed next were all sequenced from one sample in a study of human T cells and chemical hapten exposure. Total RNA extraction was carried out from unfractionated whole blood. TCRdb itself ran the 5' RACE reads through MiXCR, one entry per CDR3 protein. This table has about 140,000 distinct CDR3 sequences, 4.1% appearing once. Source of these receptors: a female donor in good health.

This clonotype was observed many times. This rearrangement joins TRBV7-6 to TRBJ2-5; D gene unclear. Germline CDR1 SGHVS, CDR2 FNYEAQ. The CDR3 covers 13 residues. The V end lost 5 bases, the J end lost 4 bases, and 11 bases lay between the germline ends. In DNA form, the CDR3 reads TGTGCCAGCAGCCCGGCCCGACTAGAGACCCAGTACTTC. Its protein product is CASSPARLETQYF.

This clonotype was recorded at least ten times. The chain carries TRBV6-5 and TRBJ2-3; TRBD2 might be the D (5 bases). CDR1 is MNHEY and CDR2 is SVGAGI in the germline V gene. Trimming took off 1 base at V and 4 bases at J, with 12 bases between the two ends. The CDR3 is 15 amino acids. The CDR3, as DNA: TGTGCCAGCAGTTACTATGGACTTGGGCCAGATACGCAGTATTTT. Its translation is CASSYYGLGPDTQYF.

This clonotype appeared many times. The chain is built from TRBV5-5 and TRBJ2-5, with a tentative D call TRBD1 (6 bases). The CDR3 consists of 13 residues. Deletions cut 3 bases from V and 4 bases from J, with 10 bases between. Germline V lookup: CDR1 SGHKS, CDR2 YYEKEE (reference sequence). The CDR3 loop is CASSYREGETQYF. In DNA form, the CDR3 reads TGTGCCAGCAGCTACAGGGAAGGAGAGACCCAGTACTTC.

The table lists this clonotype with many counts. The CDR3: CASSLTGRQGLAGELFF. As DNA, the CDR3 is TGTGCCAGCAGCTTAACTGGGAGACAGGGTCTTGCCGGGGAGCTGTTTTTT. The rearrangement uses TRBV7-3 and TRBJ2-2, with 7 bases identical to TRBD1. CDR3 length equals 17 residues. Trimming removed 0 bases from V and 6 bases from J; junction bases left unmatched: 10. The germline gives CDR1 SGHTA, CDR2 FQGTGA.

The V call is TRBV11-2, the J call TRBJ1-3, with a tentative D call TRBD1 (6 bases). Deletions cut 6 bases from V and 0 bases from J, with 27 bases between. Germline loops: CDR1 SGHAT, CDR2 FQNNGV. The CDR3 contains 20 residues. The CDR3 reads CASRFGTQGSTISSGNTIYF. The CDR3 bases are TGTGCCAGCAGATTCGGGACACAGGGATCTACCATCAGCTCTGGAAACACCATATATTTT.

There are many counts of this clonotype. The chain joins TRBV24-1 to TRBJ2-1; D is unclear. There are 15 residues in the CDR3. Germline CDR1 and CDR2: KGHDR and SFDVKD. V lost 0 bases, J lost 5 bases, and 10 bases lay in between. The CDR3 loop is CATSDLGSGDNEQFF. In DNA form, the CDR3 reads TGTGCCACCAGTGATTTGGGGTCTGGGGACAATGAGCAGTTCTTC.

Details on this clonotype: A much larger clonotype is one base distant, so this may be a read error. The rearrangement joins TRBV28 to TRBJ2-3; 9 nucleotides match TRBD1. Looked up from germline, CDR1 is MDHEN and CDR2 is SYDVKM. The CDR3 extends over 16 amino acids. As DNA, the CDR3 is TGTGCCAGCAGTCCCACAGGGGGCCTAGGCACAGAGACGCAGTATTTT. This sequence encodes CASSPTGGLGTETQYF. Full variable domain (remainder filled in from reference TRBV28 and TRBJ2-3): DVKVTQSSRYLVKRTGEKVFLECVQDMDHENMFWYRQDPGLGLRLIYFSYDVKMKEKGDIPEGYSVSREKKERFSLILESASTNQTSMYLCASSPTGGLGTETQYFGPGTRLTVL.

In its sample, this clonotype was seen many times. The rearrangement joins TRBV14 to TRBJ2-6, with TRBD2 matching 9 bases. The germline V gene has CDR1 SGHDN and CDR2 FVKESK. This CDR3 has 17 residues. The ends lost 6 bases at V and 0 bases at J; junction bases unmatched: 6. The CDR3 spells CASRPLAGGSGANVLTF. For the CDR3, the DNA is TGTGCCAGCAGACCACTAGCGGGCGGCTCTGGGGCCAACGTCCTGACTTTC.

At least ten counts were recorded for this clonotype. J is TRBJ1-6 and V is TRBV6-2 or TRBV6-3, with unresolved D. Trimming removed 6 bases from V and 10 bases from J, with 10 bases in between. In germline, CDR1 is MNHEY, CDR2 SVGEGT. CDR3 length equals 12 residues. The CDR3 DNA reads TGTGCCAGCAGCGGACCACAATCACCCCTCCACTTT. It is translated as CASSGPQSPLHF.

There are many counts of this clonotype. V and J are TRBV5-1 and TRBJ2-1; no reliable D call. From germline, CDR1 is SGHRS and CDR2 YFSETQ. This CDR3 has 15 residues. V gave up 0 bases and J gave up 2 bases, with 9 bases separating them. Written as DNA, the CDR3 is TGCGCCAGCAGCTTGGCAAGTGCCGCCTACAATGAGCAGTTCTTC. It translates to CASSLASAAYNEQFF. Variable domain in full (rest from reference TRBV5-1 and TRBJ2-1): KAGVTQTPRYLIKTRGQQVTLSCSPISGHRSVSWYQQTPGQGLQFLFEYFSETQRNKGNFPGRFSGRQFSNSRSEMNVSTLELGDSALYLCASSLASAAYNEQFFGPGTRLTVL.

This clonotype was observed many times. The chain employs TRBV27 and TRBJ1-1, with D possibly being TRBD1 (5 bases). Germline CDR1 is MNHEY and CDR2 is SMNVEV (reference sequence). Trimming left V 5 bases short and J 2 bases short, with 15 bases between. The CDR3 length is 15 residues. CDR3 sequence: CASSLIAGGNTEAFF. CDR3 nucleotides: TGTGCCAGCAGTCTTATCGCCGGGGGTAACACTGAAGCTTTCTTT.

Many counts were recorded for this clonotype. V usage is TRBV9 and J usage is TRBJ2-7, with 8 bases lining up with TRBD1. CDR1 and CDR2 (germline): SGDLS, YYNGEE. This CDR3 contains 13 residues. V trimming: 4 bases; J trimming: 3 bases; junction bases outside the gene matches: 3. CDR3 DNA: TGTGCCAGCAGCTTCGGACAGGGCTACGAGCAGTACTTC. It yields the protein CASSFGQGYEQYF.

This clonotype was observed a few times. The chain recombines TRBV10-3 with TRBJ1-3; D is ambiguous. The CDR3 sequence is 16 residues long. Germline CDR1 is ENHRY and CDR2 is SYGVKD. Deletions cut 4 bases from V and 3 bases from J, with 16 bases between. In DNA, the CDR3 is TGTGCCATCAGTGGCCAGCGGGTAACGTTTGGAAACACCATATATTTT. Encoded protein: CAISGQRVTFGNTIYF.

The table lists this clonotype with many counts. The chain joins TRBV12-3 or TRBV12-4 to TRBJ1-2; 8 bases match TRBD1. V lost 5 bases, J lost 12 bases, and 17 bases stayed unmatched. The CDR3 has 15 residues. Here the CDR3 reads CASSPSDRGGGRHTF. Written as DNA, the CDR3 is TGTGCCAGCAGTCCCAGCGACAGGGGAGGTGGGAGGCACACCTTC.

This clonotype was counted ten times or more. CDR3 loop: CASSPSTVSVAKNIQYF. For the CDR3, the DNA is TGTGCCAGCAGTCCAAGTACGGTCTCCGTAGCCAAAAACATTCAGTACTTC. V usage is TRBV7-2 and J usage is TRBJ2-4; D gene uncertain. Germline loops: CDR1 SGHTA, CDR2 FQGNSA. The V and J ends lost 6 bases and 0 bases respectively, with 18 bases between them. CDR3 length equals 17 residues.

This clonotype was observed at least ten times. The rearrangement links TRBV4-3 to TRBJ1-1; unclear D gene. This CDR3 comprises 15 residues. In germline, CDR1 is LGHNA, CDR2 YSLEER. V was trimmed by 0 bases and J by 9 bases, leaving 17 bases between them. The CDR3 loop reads CASSQDAHPTGKAFF. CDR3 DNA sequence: TGCGCCAGCAGCCAAGATGCCCACCCGACGGGGAAAGCTTTCTTT.

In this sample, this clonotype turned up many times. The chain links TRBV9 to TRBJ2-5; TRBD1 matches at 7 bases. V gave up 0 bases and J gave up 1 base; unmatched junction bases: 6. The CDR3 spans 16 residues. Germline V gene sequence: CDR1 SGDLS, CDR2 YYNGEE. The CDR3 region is CASSVGTGQPQETQYF. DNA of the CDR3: TGTGCCAGCAGCGTAGGAACGGGACAGCCCCAAGAGACCCAGTACTTC.

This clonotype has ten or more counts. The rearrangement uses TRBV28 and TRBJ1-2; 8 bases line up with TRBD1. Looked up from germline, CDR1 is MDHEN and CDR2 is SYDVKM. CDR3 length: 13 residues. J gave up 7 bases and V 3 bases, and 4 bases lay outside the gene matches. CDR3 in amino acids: CASSLDRVSGYTF. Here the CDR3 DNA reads TGTGCCAGCAGTTTGGACAGGGTTTCTGGCTACACCTTC.

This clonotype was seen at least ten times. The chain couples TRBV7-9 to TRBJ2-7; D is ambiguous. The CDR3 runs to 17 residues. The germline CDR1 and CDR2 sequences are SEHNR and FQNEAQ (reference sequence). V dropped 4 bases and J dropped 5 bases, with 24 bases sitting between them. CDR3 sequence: CASSSLRSAESGHEQYF. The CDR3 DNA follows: TGTGCCAGCAGCTCCCTTAGGTCGGCGGAAAGTGGTCACGAGCAGTACTTC.

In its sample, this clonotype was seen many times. The DNA for the CDR3 is TGTGCCAGTAGTACCACCCCGAGGCGGGCAGGTCAGCCCCAGCATTTT. Protein product: CASSTTPRRAGQPQHF. The chain carries TRBV19 and TRBJ1-5; D is ambiguous. The CDR3 is 16 residues long. The V gene's germline CDR1 is LNHDA and CDR2 SQIVND (reference sequence). Trimming left V 4 bases short and J 6 bases short, with 19 bases between.

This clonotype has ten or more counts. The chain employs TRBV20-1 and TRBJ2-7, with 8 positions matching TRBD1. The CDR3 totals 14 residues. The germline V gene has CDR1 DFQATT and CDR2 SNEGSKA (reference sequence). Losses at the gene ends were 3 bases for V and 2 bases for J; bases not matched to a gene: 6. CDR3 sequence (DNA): TGCAGTGCTAGGCTGACAGGGGTGGCCTACGAGCAGTACTTC. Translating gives CSARLTGVAYEQYF.

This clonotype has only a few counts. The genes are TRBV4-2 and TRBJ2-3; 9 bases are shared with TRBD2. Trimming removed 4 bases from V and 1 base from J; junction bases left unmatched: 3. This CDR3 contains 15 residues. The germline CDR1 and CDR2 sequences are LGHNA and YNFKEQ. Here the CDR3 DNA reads TGTGCCAGCAGCCTTGAGCGGGGGGGCACAGATACGCAGTATTTT. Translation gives CASSLERGGTDTQYF.

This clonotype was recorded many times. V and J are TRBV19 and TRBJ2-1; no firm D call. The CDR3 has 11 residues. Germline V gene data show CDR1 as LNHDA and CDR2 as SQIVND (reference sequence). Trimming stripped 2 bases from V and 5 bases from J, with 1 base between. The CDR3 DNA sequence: TGTGCCAGTAGTATAAACAATGAGCAGTTCTTC. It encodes CASSINNEQFF.

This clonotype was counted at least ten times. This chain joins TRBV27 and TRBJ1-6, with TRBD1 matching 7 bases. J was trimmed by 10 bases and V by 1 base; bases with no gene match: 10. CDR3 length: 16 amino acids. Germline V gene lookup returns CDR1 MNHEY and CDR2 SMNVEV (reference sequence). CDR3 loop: CASSLFWDSGGSPLHF. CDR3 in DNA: TGTGCCAGCAGTTTATTCTGGGACAGCGGTGGATCACCCCTCCACTTT.

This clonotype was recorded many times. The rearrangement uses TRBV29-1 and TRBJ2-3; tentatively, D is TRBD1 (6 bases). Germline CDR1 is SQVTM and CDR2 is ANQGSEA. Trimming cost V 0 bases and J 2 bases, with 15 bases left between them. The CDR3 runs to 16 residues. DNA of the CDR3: TGCAGCGTTGAAGATAGGGTAACAGGGCACACAGATACGCAGTATTTT. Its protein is CSVEDRVTGHTDTQYF.

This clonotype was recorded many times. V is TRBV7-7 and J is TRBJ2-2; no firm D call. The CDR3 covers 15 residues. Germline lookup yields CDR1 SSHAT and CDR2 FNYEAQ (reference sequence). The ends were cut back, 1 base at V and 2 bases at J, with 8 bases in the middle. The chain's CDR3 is CASSLVAANTGELFF. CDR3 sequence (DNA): TGTGCCAGCAGCTTAGTGGCGGCCAACACCGGGGAGCTGTTTTTT.

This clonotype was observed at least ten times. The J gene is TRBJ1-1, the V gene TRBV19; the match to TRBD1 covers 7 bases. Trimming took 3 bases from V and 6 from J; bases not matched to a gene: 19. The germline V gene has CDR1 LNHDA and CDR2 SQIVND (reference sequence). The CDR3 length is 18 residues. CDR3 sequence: CASSIPGWSAGQGAEAFF. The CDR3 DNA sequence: TGTGCCAGTAGTATCCCAGGGTGGTCGGCGGGCCAGGGGGCTGAAGCTTTCTTT. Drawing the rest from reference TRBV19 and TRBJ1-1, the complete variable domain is DGGITQSPKYLFRKEGQNVTLSCEQNLNHDAMYWYRQDPGQGLRLIYYSQIVNDFQKGDIAEGYSVSREKKESFPLTVTSAQKNPTAFYLCASSIPGWSAGQGAEAFFGQGTRLTVV.